This T cell receptor (beta chain) emerged from a study of blood T cell repertoires in COVID-19. Study summary: Samples of COVID-19 (acute and convalescent) were obtained from the United States, Italy and Spain. T cells, B-cell-depleted T cells, or PBMCs provided the cDNA or gDNA that served as material.

Authors' methods: From reference gene primer amplification, estimates of nucleated cell counts were derived. Produced via immunoSEQ multiplex PCR; TCRdb's table is partial and in-frame only. For V, J and clone size, that table is used; D and trimming come from the DNA. The data show about 100,000 clones, with roughly 90% seen just once and 1.5% to 2% held by the top ten. Germline assignment: CDR1 SGHDT and CDR2 YYEEEE. CDR3 size: 15 residues. The ends were cut back, 0 bases at V and 2 bases at J, with 11 bases in the middle. The origin of this receptor is a man older than 75 with acute or convalescent COVID-19. V gene TRBV5-6 combines with J gene TRBJ1-2; a weak D match, TRBD1 (6 bases). The source material was peripheral blood. CDR3 amino acids: CASSLGGGENYGYTF. Here the CDR3 DNA reads TGTGCCAGCAGCTTGGGTGGGGGCGAGAACTATGGCTACACCTTC.